One sample yielded the 11 T cell receptor beta chains listed below, sequenced in a study of T cell repertoires in cytomegalovirus infection. Via MiXCR, TCRdb re-called the reads, giving one row per CDR3 protein. The data contain roughly 320,000 distinct CDR3 sequences, roughly a tenth of them singletons. Sequencing was done on a sample of PBMCs. These receptors were obtained from a human donor in good health (CMV status not recorded). Some clones in this sample may be carry-over from other donors' samples.

This clonotype was seen only a few times. This chain connects TRBV6-2 or TRBV6-3 to TRBJ2-3; possibly TRBD2 for D (6 bases). The germline CDR1 and CDR2 sequences are MNHEY and SVGEGT. The CDR3 runs 16 residues. V was shortened by 2 bases and J by 0 bases, with 12 bases between the two germline ends. The CDR3 loop is CASSYLGGPSTDTQYF. In DNA, the CDR3 is TGTGCCAGCAGTTACCTCGGGGGACCTAGCACAGATACGCAGTATTTT.

The chain links TRBV23-1 to TRBJ1-1; D is perhaps TRBD1 (5 bases). TRBV23-1 counts as an open reading frame of uncertain function. Deletions cut 0 bases from V and 3 bases from J, with 11 bases between. The CDR3 sequence is 15 residues long. The CDR3 nucleotides are TGCGCCAGCAGTCAATCCCGGGACGCAGACACTGAAGCTTTCTTT. Residues: CASSQSRDADTEAFF.

Ten or more counts support this clonotype. The chain recombines TRBV2 with TRBJ2-2; tentative D call: TRBD2 (5 bases). Germline CDR1 SNHLY, CDR2 FYNNEI. V shed 0 bases and J shed 2 bases, with 7 bases lying between them. This CDR3 contains 15 residues. In nucleotides, the CDR3 is TGTGCCAGCAGTGAAGCCCGGGGTAACACCGGGGAGCTGTTTTTT. Protein sequence: CASSEARGNTGELFF.

At least ten counts were recorded for this clonotype. This rearrangement joins TRBV7-2 to TRBJ1-1; the D gene is possibly TRBD1 (6 bases). Deletions cut 1 base from V and 1 base from J, with 10 bases between. Germline lookup yields CDR1 SGHTA and CDR2 FQGNSA. This CDR3 spans 15 amino acids. This CDR3 reads CASSLEQGPNTEAFF. CDR3 sequence (DNA): TGTGCCAGCAGCTTAGAGCAGGGGCCGAACACTGAAGCTTTCTTT.

This clonotype was counted ten times or more. J is TRBJ1-1 and V is TRBV12-3 or TRBV12-4, with D possibly matching TRBD1 (5 bases). Trimming stripped 8 bases from V and 7 bases from J, with 17 bases between. This CDR3 is built from 13 residues. The CDR3 coding sequence is TGTGCCAGCGTTCGGAGCTCAGGGTTTGAAGCTTTCTTT. It encodes CASVRSSGFEAFF.

This clonotype showed up many times. This chain links TRBV6-2 or TRBV6-3 with TRBJ2-2; D is unclear. The CDR3 spans 15 residues. CDR1 MNHEY and CDR2 SVGEGT come from the germline V gene. Trimming cost V 0 bases and J 4 bases, with 9 bases left between them. The CDR3 DNA follows: TGTGCCAGCAGTTACTCGGCATTTGGCACCGGGGAGCTGTTTTTT. Protein sequence: CASSYSAFGTGELFF.

This clonotype was recorded many times. The chain is built from TRBV7-6 and TRBJ2-3; 12 nucleotides match TRBD2. The J segment lost 5 bases and the V segment lost 6 bases, leaving 15 bases of the junction unmatched. The CDR3 is made up of 18 amino acids. Germline loops: CDR1 SGHVS, CDR2 FNYEAQ. The CDR3 DNA reads TGTGCCAGCAGTCCCCCCCTAACTAGCGGGGGGTTGATAGATACGCAGTATTTT. Translation gives CASSPPLTSGGLIDTQYF.

The chain carries TRBV28 and TRBJ2-4; D is possibly TRBD2 (5 bases). The ends were cut back, 2 bases at V and 0 bases at J, with 8 bases in the middle. CDR1 and CDR2 from the germline V gene are MDHEN and SYDVKM. There are 15 residues in the CDR3. Here the CDR3 DNA reads TGTGCCAGCAGTTTACGGACTTTAGCCAAAAACATTCAGTACTTC. Its protein is CASSLRTLAKNIQYF.

The sample holds many counts of this clonotype. The chain has TRBV7-2 and TRBJ2-3; 14 nucleotides align to TRBD2. This CDR3 is 18 amino acids long. V dropped 5 bases and J dropped 0; count of bases not matched to a gene: 7. CDR1 and CDR2 (germline): SGHTA, FQGNSA. This CDR3 is CASSMGLAGDPSTDTQYF. For the CDR3, the DNA is TGTGCCAGCAGCATGGGACTAGCGGGGGACCCTAGCACAGATACGCAGTATTTT.

At least ten counts were recorded for this clonotype. The gene calls are TRBV28 and TRBJ1-5, with a possible D match to TRBD1 (5 bases). CDR3 size: 17 residues. Germline-derived CDR1 and CDR2 are MDHEN and SYDVKM. Trimming cost V 3 bases and J 4 bases, with 19 bases left between them. CDR3 nucleotides: TGTGCCAGCAGTTTTAGCAGGGCGAAGGAGTGGAATCAGCCCCAGCATTTT. Amino acid sequence: CASSFSRAKEWNQPQHF.

This clonotype was recorded at least ten times. The chain joins TRBV5-6 to TRBJ2-3; D remains unclear. The CDR3 sequence is 14 residues long. The germline V gene has CDR1 SGHDT and CDR2 YYEEEE. The V and J ends lost 5 bases and 2 bases respectively, with 12 bases between them. The CDR3 sequence is CASRDGSYTDTQYF. DNA for the CDR3: TGTGCCAGCAGGGACGGCAGCTACACAGATACGCAGTATTTT.